This is a list of T cell receptor beta chains from one sample in a study of T cell repertoires in cytomegalovirus infection. One entry per CDR3 protein, called by TCRdb with MiXCR from the reads. The table lists about 340,000 distinct CDR3 sequences, 29% of them singletons. No antigen has been assigned to these receptors. The source was cultured PBMCs, collected from culture after CMV antigen stimulation. The receptors come from a human donor in good health (CMV status not recorded). Some clones in this sample may be carry-over from other donors' samples. Both conserved end residues are part of each CDR3. Rows may omit the clone size; those that give it use once, few, many or a size class.

TRBV6-5,few,TRBJ1-1,CASSSGGAEAFF
TRBV6-6,.,TRBJ2-6,CASSYVHSGANVLTF
TRBV7-8,many,TRBJ1-1,CASSFDGGRGVAFF
TRBV7-9,many,TRBJ2-1,CASNIKHHTLAGSLGNEQFF
TRBV3-1,few,TRBJ2-3,CASSQGPGSATSTDTQYF
TRBV6-8,few,TRBJ2-1,CASSYRNEDEQFF
TRBV28,few,TRBJ2-7,CASSLRIGYEQYF
TRBV7-3,.,TRBJ2-3,CASSLETSGTSTDTQYF
TRBV27,few,TRBJ1-2,CASRGQGAALYGYTF
TRBV20-1,.,TRBJ2-7,CSARKPGGSEQYF
TRBV7-9,few,TRBJ1-3,CASRYRDSGNTIYF
TRBV6-2/TRBV6-3,.,TRBJ2-1,CASSPWGREIYNEQFF
TRBV29-1,.,TRBJ2-7,CSVEGHRSYEQYF
TRBV5-6,.,TRBJ1-2,CASSYRTYGYTF
TRBV4-1,.,TRBJ2-2,CASSQERFRAGDTGELFF